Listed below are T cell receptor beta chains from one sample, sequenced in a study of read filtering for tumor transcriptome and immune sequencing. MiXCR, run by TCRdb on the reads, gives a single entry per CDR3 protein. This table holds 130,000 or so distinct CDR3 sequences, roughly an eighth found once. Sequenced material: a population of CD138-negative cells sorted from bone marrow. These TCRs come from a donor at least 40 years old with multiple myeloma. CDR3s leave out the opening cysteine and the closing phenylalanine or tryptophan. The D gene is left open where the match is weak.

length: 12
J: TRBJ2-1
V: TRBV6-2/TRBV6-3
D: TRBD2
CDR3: ASTIAGSHNEQF

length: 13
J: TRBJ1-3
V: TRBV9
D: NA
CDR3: ASSVEGSSGNTIY

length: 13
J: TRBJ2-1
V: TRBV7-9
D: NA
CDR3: ASSSPGNAYNEQF

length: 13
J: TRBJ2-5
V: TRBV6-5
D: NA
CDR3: ASSYSTVFQETQY

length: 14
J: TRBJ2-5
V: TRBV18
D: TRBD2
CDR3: ASSPPASGASGTQY

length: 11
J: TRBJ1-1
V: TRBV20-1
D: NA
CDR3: SARPGTGSEAF

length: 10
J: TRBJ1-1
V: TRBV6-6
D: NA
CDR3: ASSYSGREAF

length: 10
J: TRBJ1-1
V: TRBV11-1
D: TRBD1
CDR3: ASSGTGDQAF

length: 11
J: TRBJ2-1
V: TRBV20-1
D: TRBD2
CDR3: SAIGTSGSEQF

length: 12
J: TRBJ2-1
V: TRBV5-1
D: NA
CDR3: ASSSGEFNNEQF

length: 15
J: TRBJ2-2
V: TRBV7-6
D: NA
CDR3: ASSLSIGSPETGELL

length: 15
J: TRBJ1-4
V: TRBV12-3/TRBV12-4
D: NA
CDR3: ASSGHTAFGGSEKLF

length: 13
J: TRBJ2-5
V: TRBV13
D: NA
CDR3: ASSTPVGTEETQY

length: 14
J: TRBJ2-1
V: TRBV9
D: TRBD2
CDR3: ASASGRAISYNEQF

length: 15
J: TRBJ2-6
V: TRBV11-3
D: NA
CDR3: ASSLIRQGAGANVLT

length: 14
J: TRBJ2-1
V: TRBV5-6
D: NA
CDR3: ASSSSTESSYNEQF

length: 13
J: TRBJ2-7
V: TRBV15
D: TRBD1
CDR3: ATSSRDRSSYEQY

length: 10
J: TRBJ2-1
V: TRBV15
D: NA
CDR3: ATSRDSIEQF

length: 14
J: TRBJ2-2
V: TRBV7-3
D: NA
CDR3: ASSSRPQDNTGELF

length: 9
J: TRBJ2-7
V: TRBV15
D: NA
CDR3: ATSQLNEQY

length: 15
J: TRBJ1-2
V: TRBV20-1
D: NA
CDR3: SARTSGAENTNYGYT

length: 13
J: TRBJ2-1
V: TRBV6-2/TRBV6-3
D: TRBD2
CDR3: ASGGLASAANEQS

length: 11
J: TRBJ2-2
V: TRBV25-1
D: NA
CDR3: ASSPGPRGELF

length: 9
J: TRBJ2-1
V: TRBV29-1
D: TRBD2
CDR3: SPGTSDEQF

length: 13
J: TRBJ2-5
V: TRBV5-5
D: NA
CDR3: ASSLLGEYQETQY

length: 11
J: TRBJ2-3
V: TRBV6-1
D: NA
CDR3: ASRQELTDTQY

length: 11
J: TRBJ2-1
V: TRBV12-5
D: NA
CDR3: ASGLVAGDEQF

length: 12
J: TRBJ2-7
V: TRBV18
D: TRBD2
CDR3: ASSLGLARSEQY

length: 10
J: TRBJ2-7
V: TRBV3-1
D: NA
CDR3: ASSQVEREQY

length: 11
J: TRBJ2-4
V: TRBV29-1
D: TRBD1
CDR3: SAQGAAKNIQY

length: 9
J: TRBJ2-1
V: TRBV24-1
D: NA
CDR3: ATSDWSNEF

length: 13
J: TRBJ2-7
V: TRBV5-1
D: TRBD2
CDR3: ASSLEGTGGREQY

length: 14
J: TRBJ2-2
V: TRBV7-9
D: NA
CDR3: ASSSSDSRNTGELF

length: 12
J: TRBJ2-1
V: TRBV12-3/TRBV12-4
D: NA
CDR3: ASSPSQSPYNLF

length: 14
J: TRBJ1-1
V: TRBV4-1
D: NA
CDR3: ASSPRAGAMNTEAF

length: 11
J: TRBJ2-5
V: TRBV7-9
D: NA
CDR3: ASSLVGQETQY

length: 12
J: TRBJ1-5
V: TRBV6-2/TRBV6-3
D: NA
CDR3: ASSYPGGNQPQH